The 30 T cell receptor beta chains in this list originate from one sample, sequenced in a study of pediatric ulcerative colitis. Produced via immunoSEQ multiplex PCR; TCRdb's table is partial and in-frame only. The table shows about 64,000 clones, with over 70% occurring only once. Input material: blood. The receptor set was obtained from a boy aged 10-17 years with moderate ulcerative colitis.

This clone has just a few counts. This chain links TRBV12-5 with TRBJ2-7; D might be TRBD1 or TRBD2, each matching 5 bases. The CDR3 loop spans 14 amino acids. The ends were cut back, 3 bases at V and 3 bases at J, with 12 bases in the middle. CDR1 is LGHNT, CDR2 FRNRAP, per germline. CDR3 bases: TGTGCTAGTGGTTTCTTAGGGGACCTCTACGAGCAGTACTTC. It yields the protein CASGFLGDLYEQYF.

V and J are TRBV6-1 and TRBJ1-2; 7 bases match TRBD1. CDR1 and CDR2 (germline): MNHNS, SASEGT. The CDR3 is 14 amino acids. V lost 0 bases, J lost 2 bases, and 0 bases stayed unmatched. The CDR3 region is CASSEATGNYGYTF. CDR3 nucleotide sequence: TGTGCCAGCAGTGAAGCGACAGGGAACTATGGCTACACCTTC.

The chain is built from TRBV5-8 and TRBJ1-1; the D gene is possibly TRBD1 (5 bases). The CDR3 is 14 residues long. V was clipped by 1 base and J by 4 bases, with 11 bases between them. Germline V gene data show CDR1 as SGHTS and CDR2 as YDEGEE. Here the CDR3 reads CASSLTGGGTEAFF. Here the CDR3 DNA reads TGTGCCAGCAGCTTGACGGGGGGAGGCACTGAAGCTTTCTTT. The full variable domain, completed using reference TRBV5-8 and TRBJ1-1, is EAGVTQSPTHLIKTRGQQATLRCSPISGHTSVYWYQQALGLGLQFLLWYDEGEERNRGNFPPRFSGRQFPNYSSELNVNALELEDSALYLCASSLTGGGTEAFFGQGTRLTVV.

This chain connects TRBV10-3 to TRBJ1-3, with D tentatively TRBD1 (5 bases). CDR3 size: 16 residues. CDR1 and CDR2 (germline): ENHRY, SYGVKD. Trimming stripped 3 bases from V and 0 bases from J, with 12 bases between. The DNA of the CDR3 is TGTGCCATCAGTGAACGAAAGGGACGCTCTGGAAACACCATATATTTT. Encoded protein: CAISERKGRSGNTIYF.

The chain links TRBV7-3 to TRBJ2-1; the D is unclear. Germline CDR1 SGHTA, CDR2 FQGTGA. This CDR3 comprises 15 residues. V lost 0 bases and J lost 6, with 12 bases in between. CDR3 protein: CASSLTLQSRNEQFF. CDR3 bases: TGTGCCAGCAGCTTAACCCTTCAGTCGCGCAATGAGCAGTTCTTC.

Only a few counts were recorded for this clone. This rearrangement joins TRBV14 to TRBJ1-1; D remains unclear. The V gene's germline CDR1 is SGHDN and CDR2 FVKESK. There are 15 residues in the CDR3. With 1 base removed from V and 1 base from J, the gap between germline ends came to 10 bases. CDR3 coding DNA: TGTGCCAGCAGCCAAGGGGGTTTACAGAACACTGAAGCTTTCTTT. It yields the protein CASSQGGLQNTEAFF.

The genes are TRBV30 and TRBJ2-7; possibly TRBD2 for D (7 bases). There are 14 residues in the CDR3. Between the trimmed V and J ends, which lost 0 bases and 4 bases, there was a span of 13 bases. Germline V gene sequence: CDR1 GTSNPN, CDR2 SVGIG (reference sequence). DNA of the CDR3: TGTGCCTGGAGTGTAGGGGGGGCGGGGTACGAGCAGTACTTC. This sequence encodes CAWSVGGAGYEQYF.

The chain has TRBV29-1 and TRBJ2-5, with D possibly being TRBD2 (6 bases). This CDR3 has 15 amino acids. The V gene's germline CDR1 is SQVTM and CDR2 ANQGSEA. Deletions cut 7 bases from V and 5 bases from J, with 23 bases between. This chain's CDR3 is CSGQTGSKSQETQYF. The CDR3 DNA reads TGCAGCGGGCAAACCGGGAGTAAAAGTCAGGAGACCCAGTACTTC.

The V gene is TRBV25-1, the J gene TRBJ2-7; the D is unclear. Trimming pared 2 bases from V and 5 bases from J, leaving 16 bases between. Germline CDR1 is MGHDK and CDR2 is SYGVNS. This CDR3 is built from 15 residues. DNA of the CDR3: TGTGCCAGCAGTGAAGGAGCGTGGGGTTTCGACGAGCAGTACTTC. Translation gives CASSEGAWGFDEQYF.

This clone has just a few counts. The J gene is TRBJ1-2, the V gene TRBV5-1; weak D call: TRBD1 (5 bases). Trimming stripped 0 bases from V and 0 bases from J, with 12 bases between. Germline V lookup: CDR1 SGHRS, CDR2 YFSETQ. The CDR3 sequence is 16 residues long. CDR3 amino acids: CASSLVGAETNYGYTF. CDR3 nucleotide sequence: TGCGCCAGCAGCTTGGTCGGGGCCGAGACTAACTATGGCTACACCTTC. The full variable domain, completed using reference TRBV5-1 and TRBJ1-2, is KAGVTQTPRYLIKTRGQQVTLSCSPISGHRSVSWYQQTPGQGLQFLFEYFSETQRNKGNFPGRFSGRQFSNSRSEMNVSTLELGDSALYLCASSLVGAETNYGYTFGSGTRLTVV.

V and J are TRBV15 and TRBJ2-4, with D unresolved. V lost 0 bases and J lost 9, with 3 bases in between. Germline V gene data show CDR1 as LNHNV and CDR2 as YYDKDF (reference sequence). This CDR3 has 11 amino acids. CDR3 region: CATSRDRIQYF. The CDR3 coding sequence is TGTGCCACCAGCAGAGATCGCATTCAGTACTTC.

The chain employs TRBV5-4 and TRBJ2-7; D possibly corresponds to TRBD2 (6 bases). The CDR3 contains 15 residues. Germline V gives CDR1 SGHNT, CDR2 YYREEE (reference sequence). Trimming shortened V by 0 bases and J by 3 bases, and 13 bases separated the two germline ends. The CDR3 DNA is TGTGCCAGCAGCTTGGGCTATCCGGGGGACTACGAGCAGTACTTC. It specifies CASSLGYPGDYEQYF. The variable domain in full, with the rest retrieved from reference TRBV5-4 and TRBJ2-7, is ETGVTQSPTHLIKTRGQQVTLRCSSQSGHNTVSWYQQALGQGPQFIFQYYREEENGRGNFPPRFSGLQFPNYSSELNVNALELDDSALYLCASSLGYPGDYEQYFGPGTRLTVT.

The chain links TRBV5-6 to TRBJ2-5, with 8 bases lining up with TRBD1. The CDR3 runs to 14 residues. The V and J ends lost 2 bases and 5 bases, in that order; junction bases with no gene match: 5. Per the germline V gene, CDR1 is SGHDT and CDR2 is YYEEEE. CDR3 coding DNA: TGTGCCAGCAGCTTTCTACAGGGGGGTGAGACCCAGTACTTC. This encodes CASSFLQGGETQYF.

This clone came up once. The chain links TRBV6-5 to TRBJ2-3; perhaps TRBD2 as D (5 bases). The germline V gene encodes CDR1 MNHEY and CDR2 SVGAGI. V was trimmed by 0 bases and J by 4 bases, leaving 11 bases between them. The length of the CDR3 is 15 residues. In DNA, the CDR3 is TGTGCCAGCAGTTACTCGAATCGGGGTTCAGATACGCAGTATTTT. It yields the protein CASSYSNRGSDTQYF.

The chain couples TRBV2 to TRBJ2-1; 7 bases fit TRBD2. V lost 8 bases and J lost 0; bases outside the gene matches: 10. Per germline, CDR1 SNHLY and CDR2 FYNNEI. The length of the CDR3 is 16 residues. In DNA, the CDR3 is TGTGCCAGCGGGCGGGAGCGGTTGAGCTCCTACAATGAGCAGTTCTTC. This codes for CASGRERLSSYNEQFF.

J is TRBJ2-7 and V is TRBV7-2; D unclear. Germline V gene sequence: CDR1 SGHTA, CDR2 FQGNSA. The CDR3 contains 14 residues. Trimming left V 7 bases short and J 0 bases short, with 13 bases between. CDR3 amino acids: CASTPDLGSYEQYF. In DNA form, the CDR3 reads TGTGCCAGCACCCCCGATCTTGGCTCCTACGAGCAGTACTTC.

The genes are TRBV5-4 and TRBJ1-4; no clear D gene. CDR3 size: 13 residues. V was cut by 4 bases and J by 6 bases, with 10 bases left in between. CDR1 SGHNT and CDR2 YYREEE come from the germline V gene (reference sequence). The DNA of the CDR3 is TGTGCCAGCAGCCGGGGTTCGGATGAAAAACTGTTTTTT. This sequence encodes CASSRGSDEKLFF.

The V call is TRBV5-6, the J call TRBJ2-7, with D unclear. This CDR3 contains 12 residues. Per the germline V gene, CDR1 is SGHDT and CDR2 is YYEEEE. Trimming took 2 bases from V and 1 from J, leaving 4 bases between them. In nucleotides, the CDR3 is TGTGCCAGCAGCTTTTTATCCTACGAGCAGTACTTC. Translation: CASSFLSYEQYF.

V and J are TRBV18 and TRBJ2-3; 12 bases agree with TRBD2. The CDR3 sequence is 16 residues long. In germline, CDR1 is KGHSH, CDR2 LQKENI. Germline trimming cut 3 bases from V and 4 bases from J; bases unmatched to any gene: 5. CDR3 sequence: CASSPRLAGVSDTQYF. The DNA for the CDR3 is TGTGCCAGCTCACCTCGACTAGCGGGAGTGTCAGATACGCAGTATTTT.

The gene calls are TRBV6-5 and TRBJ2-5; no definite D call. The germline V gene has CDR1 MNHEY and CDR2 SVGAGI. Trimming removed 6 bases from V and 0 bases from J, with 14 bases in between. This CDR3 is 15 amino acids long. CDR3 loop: CASSSRALYQETQYF. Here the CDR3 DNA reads TGTGCCAGCAGCAGTAGGGCCCTGTACCAAGAGACCCAGTACTTC.

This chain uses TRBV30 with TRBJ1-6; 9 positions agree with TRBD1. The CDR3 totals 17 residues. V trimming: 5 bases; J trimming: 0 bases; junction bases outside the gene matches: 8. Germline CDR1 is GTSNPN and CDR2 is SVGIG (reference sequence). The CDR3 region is CAWCPGTGSSYNSPLHF. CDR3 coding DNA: TGTGCCTGGTGTCCCGGGACAGGGAGCTCCTATAATTCACCCCTCCACTTT.

CDR3 residues: CATSWLAGGSGELFF. The DNA for the CDR3 is TGTGCCACCAGCTGGCTAGCGGGAGGGTCCGGGGAGCTGTTTTTT. V is TRBV15 and J is TRBJ2-2; 12 bases agree with TRBD2. The CDR3 loop spans 15 amino acids. After removal of 5 bases from V and 6 bases from J, the junction contained 4 bases not matched to a gene. The germline V gene encodes CDR1 LNHNV and CDR2 YYDKDF (reference sequence).

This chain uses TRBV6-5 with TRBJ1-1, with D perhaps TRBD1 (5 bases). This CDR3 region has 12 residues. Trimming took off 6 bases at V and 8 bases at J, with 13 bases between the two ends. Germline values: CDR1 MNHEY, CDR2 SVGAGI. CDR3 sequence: CASRKWGREAFF. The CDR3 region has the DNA TGTGCCAGCAGGAAATGGGGCCGGGAAGCTTTCTTT.

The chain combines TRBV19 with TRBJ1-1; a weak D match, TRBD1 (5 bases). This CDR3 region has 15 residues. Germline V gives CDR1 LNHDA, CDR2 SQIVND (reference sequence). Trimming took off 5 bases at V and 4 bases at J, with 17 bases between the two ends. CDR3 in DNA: TGTGCCAGTAGTGACCCGGGGGGATGGGTCACTGAAGCTTTCTTT. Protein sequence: CASSDPGGWVTEAFF.

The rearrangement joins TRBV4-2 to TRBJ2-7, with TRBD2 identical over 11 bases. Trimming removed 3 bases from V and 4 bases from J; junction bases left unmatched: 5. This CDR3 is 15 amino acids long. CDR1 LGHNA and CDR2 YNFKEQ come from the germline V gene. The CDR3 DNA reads TGTGCCAGCAGCCACGGGACTAGCGGAGAGTACGAGCAGTACTTC. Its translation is CASSHGTSGEYEQYF.

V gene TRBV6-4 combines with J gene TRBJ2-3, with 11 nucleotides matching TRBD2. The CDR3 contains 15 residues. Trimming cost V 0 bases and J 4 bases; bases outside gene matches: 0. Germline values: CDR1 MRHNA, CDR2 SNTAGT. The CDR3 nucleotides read TGTGCCAGCAGTGACTCTAGCGGGGGGGCAGATACGCAGTATTTT. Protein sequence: CASSDSSGGADTQYF.

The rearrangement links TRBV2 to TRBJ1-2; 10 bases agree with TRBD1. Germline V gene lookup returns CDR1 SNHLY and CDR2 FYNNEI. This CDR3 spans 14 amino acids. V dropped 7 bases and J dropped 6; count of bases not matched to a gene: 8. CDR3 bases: TGTGCCAGCACTGGGGACAGGGGTGTCCATGGCTACACCTTC. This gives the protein CASTGDRGVHGYTF.

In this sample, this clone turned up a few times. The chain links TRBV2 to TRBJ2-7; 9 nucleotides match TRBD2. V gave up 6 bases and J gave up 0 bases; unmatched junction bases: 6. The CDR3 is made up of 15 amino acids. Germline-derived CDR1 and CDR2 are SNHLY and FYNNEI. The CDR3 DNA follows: TGTGCCAGCAGAGTTAGCGGGGGAAGCTCCTACGAGCAGTACTTC. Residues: CASRVSGGSSYEQYF.

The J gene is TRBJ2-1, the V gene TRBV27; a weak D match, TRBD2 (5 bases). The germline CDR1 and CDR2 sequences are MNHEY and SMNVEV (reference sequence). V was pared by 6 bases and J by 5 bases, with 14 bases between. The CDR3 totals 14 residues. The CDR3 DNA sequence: TGTGCCAGCAGGAGACTCGGGGTTAACAATGAGCAGTTCTTC. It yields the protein CASRRLGVNNEQFF.

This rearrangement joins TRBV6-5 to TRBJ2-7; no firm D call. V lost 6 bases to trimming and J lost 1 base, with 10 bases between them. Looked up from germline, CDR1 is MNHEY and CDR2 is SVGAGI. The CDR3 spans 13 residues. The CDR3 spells CASRLRGSYEQYF. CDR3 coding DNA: TGTGCCAGCAGACTCCGCGGATCCTACGAGCAGTACTTC.